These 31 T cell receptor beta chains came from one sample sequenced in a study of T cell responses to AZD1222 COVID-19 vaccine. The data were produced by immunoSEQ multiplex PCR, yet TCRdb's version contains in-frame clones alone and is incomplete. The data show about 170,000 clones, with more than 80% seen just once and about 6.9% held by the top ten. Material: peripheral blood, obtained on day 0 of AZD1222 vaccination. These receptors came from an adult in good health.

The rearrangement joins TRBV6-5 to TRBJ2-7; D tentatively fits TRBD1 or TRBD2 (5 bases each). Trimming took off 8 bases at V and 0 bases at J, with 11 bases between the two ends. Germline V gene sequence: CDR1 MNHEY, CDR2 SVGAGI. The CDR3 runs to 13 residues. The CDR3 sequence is CASRFGGSYEQYF. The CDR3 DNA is TGTGCCAGCCGTTTTGGGGGCTCCTACGAGCAGTACTTC.

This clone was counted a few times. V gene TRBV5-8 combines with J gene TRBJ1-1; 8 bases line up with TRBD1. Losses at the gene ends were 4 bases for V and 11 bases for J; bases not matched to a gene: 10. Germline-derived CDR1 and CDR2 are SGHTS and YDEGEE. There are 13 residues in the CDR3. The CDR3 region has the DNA TGTGCCAGCAGCGTCGGTGCAGGGGGCAGGGCTTTCTTT. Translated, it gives CASSVGAGGRAFF.

The CDR3 DNA sequence: TGTGCTAGTGGTCTTACAGGGTTCTCCTACAATGAGCAGTTCTTC. Translation gives CASGLTGFSYNEQFF. This chain connects TRBV12-5 to TRBJ2-1; D might be TRBD1 (6 bases). Trimming removed 5 bases from V and 0 bases from J, with 11 bases in between. The CDR3 is made up of 15 amino acids. Per germline, CDR1 LGHNT and CDR2 FRNRAP.

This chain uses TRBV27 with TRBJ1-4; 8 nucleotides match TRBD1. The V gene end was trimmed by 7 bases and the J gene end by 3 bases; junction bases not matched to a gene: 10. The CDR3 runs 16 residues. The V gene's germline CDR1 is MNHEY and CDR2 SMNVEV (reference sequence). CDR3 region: CASKAGGPASNEKLFF. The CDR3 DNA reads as TGTGCCAGCAAGGCAGGGGGCCCTGCGTCTAATGAAAAACTGTTTTTT.

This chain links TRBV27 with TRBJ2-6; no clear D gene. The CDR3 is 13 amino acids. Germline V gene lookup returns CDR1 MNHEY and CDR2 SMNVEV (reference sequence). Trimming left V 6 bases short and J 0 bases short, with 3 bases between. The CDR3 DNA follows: TGTGCCAGCAGGTACTCTGGGGCCAACGTCCTGACTTTC. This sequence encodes CASRYSGANVLTF.

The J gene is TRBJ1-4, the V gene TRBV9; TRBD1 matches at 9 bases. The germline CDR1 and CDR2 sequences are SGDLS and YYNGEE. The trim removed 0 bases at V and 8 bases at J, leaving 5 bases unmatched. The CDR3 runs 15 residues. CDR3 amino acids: CASSVVPGQGEKLFF. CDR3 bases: TGTGCCAGCAGCGTAGTCCCGGGACAGGGAGAAAAACTGTTTTTT.

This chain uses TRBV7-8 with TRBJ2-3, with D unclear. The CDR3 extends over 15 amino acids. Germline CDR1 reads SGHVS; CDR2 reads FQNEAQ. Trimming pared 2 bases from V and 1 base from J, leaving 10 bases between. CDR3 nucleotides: TGTGCCAGCAGCTTATCCGAAAGTGGCACAGATACGCAGTATTTT. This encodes CASSLSESGTDTQYF.

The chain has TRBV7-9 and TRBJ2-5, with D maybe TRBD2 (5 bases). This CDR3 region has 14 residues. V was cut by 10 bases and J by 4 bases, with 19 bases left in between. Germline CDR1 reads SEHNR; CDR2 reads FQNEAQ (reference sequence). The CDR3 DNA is TGTGCCACCCGTTCCCGGGTTGAGGGAGAGACCCAGTACTTC. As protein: CATRSRVEGETQYF.

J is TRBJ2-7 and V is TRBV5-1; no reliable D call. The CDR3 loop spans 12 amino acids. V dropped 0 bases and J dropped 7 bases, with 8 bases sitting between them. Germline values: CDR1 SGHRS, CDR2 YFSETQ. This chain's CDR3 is CASSLDGFEQYF. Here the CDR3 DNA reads TGCGCCAGCAGCTTGGACGGATTTGAGCAGTACTTC.

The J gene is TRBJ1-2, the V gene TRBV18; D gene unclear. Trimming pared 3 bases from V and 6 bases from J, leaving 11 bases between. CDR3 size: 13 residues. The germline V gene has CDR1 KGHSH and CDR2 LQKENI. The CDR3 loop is CASSPGEGNGYTF. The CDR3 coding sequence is TGTGCCAGCTCACCCGGCGAGGGTAATGGCTACACCTTC.

The CDR3 nucleotides are TGTGCCAGCAGCCCCCGGAAGATCCCCTACAATGAGCAGTTCTTC. Residues: CASSPRKIPYNEQFF. The chain is built from TRBV14 and TRBJ2-1, with no clear D. Germline-derived CDR1 and CDR2 are SGHDN and FVKESK. V dropped 4 bases and J dropped 2 bases, with 12 bases sitting between them. The CDR3 is 15 residues long.

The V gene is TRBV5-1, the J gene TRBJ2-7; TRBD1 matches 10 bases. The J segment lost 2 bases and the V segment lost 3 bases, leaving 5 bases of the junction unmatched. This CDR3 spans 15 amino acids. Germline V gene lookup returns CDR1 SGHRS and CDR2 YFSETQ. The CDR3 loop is CASSSTGTGAYEQYF. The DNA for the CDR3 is TGCGCCAGCAGCTCGACCGGGACAGGGGCCTACGAGCAGTACTTC.

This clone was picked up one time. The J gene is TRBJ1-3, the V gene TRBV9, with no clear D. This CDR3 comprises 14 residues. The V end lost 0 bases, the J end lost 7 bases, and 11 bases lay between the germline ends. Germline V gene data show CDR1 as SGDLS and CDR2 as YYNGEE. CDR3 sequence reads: CASSVGHTRNTIYF. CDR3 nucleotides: TGTGCCAGCAGCGTAGGCCACACTAGGAACACCATATATTTT.

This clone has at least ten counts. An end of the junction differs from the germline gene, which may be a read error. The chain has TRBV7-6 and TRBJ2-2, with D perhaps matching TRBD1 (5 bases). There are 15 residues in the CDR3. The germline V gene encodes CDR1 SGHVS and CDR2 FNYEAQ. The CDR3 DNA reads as TGTGCCAGCAGCTTAGCGGGGCCGAACGCCGGGGAGCTGTTTTTT. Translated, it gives CASSLAGPNAGELFF.

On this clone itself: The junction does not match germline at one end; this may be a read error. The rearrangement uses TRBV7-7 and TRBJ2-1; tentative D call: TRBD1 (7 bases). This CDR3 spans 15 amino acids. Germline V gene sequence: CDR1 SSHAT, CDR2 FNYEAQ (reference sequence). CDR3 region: CASSLERAGGNEQFF. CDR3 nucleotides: TGTGCTAGCAGCTTAGAACGGGCAGGGGGGAATGAGCAGTTCTTC.

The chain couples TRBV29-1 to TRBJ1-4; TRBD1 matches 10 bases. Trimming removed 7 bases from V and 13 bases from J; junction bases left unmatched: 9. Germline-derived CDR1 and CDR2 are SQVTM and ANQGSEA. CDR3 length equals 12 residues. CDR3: CSGWTGGEGLFF. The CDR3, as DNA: TGCAGCGGATGGACAGGGGGAGAAGGACTGTTTTTT.

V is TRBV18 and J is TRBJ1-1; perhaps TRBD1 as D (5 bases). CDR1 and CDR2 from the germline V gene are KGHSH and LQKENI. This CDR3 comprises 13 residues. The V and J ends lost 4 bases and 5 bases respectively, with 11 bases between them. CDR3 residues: CASSQGRETEAFF. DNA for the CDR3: TGTGCCAGCTCACAGGGACGGGAGACTGAAGCTTTCTTT.

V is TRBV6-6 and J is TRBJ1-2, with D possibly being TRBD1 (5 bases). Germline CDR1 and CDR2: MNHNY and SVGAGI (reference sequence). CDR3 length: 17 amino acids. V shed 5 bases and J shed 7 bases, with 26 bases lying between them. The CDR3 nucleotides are TGTGCCAGCAGTCCCAGCCCTACAGGTGTCGTTCGGTTTGGCTACACCTTC. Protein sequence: CASSPSPTGVVRFGYTF.

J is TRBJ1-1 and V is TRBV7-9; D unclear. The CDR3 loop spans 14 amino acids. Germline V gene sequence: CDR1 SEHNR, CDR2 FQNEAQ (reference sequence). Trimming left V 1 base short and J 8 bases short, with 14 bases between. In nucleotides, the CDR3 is TGTGCCAGCAGCTTAGAGGTGGCACCCGGGGAAGCTTTCTTT. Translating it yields CASSLEVAPGEAFF.

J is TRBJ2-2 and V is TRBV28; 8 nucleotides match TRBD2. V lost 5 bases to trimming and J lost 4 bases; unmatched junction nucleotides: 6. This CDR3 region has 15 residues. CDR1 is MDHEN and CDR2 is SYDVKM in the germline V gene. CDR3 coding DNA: TGTGCCAGCAGTCGCGGGGGGAAGGTCACCGGGGAGCTGTTTTTT. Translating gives CASSRGGKVTGELFF. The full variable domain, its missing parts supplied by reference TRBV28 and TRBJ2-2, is DVKVTQSSRYLVKRTGEKVFLECVQDMDHENMFWYRQDPGLGLRLIYFSYDVKMKEKGDIPEGYSVSREKKERFSLILESASTNQTSMYLCASSRGGKVTGELFFGEGSRLTVL.

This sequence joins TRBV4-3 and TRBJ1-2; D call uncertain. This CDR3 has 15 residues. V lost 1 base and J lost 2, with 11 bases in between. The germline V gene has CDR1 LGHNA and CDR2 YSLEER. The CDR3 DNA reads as TGCGCCAGCAGCCAAGCGTATGGGCAGAACTATGGCTACACCTTC. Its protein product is CASSQAYGQNYGYTF.

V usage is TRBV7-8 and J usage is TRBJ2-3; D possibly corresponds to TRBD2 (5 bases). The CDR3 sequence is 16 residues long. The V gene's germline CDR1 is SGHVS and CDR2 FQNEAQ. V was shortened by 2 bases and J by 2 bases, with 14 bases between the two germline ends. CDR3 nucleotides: TGTGCCAGCAGCTTACCCAGGCCGGGGTCCACAGATACGCAGTATTTT. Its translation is CASSLPRPGSTDTQYF.

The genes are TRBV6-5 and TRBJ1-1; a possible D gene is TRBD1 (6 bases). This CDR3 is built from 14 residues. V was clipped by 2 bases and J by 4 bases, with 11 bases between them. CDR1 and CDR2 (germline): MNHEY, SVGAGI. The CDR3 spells CASSYRGDGTEAFF. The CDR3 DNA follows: TGTGCCAGCAGTTACAGGGGGGATGGCACTGAAGCTTTCTTT.

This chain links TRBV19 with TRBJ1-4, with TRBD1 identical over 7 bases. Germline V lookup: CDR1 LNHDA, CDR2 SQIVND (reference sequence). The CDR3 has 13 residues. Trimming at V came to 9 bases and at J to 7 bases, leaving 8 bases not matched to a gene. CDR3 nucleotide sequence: TGTGCCAGCCTAGGGGGCTTGGGTGAAAAACTGTTTTTT. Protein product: CASLGGLGEKLFF.

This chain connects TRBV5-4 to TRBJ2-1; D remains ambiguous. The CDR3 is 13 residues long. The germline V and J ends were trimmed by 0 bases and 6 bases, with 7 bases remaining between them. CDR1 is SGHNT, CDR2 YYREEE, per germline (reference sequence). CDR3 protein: CASSLDLANEQFF. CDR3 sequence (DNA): TGTGCCAGCAGCTTGGATCTGGCCAATGAGCAGTTCTTC.

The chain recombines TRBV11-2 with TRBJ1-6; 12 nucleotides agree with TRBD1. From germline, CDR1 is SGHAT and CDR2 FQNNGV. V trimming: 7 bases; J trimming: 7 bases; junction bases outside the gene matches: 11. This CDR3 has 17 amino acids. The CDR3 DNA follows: TGTGCCAGCACCGATTTTGGGACAGGGGGCGTGAATTCACCCCTCCACTTT. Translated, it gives CASTDFGTGGVNSPLHF. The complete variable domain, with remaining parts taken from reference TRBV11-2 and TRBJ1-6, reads EAGVAQSPRYKIIEKRQSVAFWCNPISGHATLYWYQQILGQGPKLLIQFQNNGVVDDSQLPKDRFSAERLKGVDSTLKIQPAKLEDSAVYLCASTDFGTGGVNSPLHFGNGTRLTVT.

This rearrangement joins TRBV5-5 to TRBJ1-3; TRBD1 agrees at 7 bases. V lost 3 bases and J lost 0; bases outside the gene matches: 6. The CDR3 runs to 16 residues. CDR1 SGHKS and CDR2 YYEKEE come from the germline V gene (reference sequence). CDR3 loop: CASSWTGQSSGNTIYF. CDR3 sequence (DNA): TGTGCCAGCAGCTGGACGGGACAGTCCTCTGGAAACACCATATATTTT.

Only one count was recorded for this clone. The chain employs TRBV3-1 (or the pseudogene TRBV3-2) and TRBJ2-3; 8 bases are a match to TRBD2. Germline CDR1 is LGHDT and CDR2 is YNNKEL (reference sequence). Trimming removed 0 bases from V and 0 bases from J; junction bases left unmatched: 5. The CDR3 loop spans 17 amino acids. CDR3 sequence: CASSQDRTSISTDTQYF. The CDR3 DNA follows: TGTGCCAGCAGCCAAGATAGGACTAGCATAAGCACAGATACGCAGTATTTT.

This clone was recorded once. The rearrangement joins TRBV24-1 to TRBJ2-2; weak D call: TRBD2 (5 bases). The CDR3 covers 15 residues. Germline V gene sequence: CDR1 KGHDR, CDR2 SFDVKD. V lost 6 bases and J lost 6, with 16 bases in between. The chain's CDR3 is CATSTAGGESGELFF. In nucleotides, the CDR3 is TGTGCCACCAGTACCGCGGGCGGAGAGTCCGGGGAGCTGTTTTTT.

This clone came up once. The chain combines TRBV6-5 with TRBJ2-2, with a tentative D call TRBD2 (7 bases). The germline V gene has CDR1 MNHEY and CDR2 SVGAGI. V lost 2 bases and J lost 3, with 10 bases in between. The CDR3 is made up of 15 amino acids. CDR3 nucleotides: TGTGCCAGCAGTTACGGGGGGGCGGACACCGGGGAGCTGTTTTTT. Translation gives CASSYGGADTGELFF.

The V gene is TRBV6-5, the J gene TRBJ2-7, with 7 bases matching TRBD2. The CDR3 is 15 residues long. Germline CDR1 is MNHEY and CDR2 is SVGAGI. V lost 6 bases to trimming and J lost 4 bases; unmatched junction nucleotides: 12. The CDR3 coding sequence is TGTGCCAGCAGGATAGCCTGGGGGGGTGGGTACGAGCAGTACTTC. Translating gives CASRIAWGGGYEQYF.